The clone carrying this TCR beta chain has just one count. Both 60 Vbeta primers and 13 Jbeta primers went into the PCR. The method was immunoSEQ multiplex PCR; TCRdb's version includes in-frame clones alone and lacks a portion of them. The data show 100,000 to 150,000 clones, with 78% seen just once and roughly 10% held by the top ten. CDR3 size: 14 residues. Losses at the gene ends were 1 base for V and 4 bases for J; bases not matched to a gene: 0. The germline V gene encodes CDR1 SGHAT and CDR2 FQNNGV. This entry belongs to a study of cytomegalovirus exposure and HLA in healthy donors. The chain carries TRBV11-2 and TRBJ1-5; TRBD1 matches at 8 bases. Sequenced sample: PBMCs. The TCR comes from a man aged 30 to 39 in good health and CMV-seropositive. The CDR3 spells CASSLGQGNQPQHF. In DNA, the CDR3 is TGTGCCAGCAGCTTAGGACAGGGGAATCAGCCCCAGCATTTT.